This TCR beta chain emerged from a study of CD4 T cells in relation to SARS-CoV-2 and coronaviruses. The germline V gene encodes CDR1 SGHRS and CDR2 YFSETQ. This CDR3 region has 15 residues. V lost 0 bases, J lost 0 bases, and 7 bases lay in between. Before the COVID-19 pandemic, during about 2010-2018, CD4+ T cells were taken from unexposed donors. The cells were cultured for approximately 10 days before CD4+ T cells were isolated. About this clone itself: Its target is not known.

Repertoires were generated with immunoSEQ multiplex PCR, while TCRdb's copy carries only in-frame clones and drops some. In the table there are about 22,000 clones, more than 60% of which are singletons. The chain carries TRBV5-1 and TRBJ1-5; D gene ambiguous. Sequencing was carried out using CD4+ T cells from PBMCs, cultured in vitro. The TCR comes from a human donor in good health. The DNA of the CDR3 is TGCGCCAGCAGCTTGGAAGGATATAGCAATCAGCCCCAGCATTTT. Protein: CASSLEGYSNQPQHF.